The rows below give T cell receptor beta chains drawn from one sample of a study of blood T cell repertoires in COVID-19. TCRdb's table, derived via immunoSEQ multiplex PCR, lists solely in-frame clones and lacks some. The top ten hold 0.75% to 1% of the sample, which has 250,000 to 300,000 clones, roughly 87% seen once. What was sequenced was PBMCs or T cells enriched from blood (not recorded which). These receptors all stem from a woman aged 30 to 39 who had recovered from COVID-19. CDR3s include the opening cysteine and the closing phenylalanine or tryptophan. Fields, in order: V gene, D gene, J gene, clone size, CDR3 DNA, CDR3 protein. The D gene is left open where the match is weak. Only some rows state a clone size, as once, few, many or a class for expanded clones.

v_gene: TRBV19
d_gene: .
j_gene: TRBJ2-7
abundance: .
CDR3nt: TGTGCCAGTAGTATATTCGGAGGCGGGGATGCCTACGAGCAGTACTTC
CDR3aa: CASSIFGGGDAYEQYF

v_gene: TRBV5-1
d_gene: TRBD1
j_gene: TRBJ1-4
abundance: .
CDR3nt: TGCGCCAGCAGCTCTATCCCCGGGGACAGCAGGAATGAAAAACTGTTTTTT
CDR3aa: CASSSIPGDSRNEKLFF

v_gene: TRBV12-3/TRBV12-4
d_gene: .
j_gene: TRBJ2-2
abundance: .
CDR3nt: TGTGCCAGCAGTGTTGCGGGGACCGGGGAGCTGTTTTTT
CDR3aa: CASSVAGTGELFF

v_gene: TRBV4-1
d_gene: .
j_gene: TRBJ1-2
abundance: .
CDR3nt: TGCGCCAGCAGCCAAGTGGCAGGGCCGGAGGGCTACACCTTC
CDR3aa: CASSQVAGPEGYTF

v_gene: TRBV28
d_gene: .
j_gene: TRBJ1-1
abundance: few
CDR3nt: TGTGCCAGCCATTGGACATGGAACACTGAAGCTTTCTTT
CDR3aa: CASHWTWNTEAFF

v_gene: TRBV18
d_gene: TRBD1
j_gene: TRBJ2-1
abundance: .
CDR3nt: TGTGCCAGCTCACCGATCGAGGAACGGACAGGGACGTTCAATGAGCAGTTCTTC
CDR3aa: CASSPIEERTGTFNEQFF

v_gene: TRBV5-6
d_gene: TRBD1
j_gene: TRBJ1-4
abundance: .
CDR3nt: TGTGCCAGCAGTTCGAACAACAGGGGGCGAGGAGAAAAACTGTTTTTT
CDR3aa: CASSSNNRGRGEKLFF

v_gene: TRBV19
d_gene: .
j_gene: TRBJ1-6
abundance: few
CDR3nt: TGTGCCAGTAGCCCAGGCTACTCACCCCTCCACTTT
CDR3aa: CASSPGYSPLHF

v_gene: TRBV4-1
d_gene: TRBD1
j_gene: TRBJ1-5
abundance: .
CDR3nt: TGCGCCAGCAGTGGGACAGTGGGTTTAAATAGCAATCAGCCCCAGCATTTT
CDR3aa: CASSGTVGLNSNQPQHF

v_gene: TRBV27
d_gene: .
j_gene: TRBJ2-3
abundance: .
CDR3nt: TGTGCCAGCAGTTCCGCCGACAGGACCCCAAGCACAGATACGCAGTATTTT
CDR3aa: CASSSADRTPSTDTQYF

v_gene: TRBV5-1
d_gene: TRBD2
j_gene: TRBJ2-1
abundance: .
CDR3nt: TGCGCCAGCCGGCGGGAGGGTTACCCCAATGAGCAGTTCTTC
CDR3aa: CASRREGYPNEQFF